The rows below give T cell receptor beta chains drawn from one sample of a study of CD8 T cells in Susac syndrome. TCRdb re-analysed the immunoSEQ multiplex PCR reads in MiXCR, keeping a single row per CDR3 protein. The data contain almost 450,000 distinct CDR3 sequences, 75% to 90% of them singletons. What was sequenced was CD8+ T cells from PBMCs. These receptors were collected from a human donor with multiple sclerosis. Each CDR3 is given with its conserved first and last residue. D genes are given only for firm matches. Size values are once, few and many counts, or a class for expanded clones, and some rows have none.

D gene	V gene	J gene	clone size	CDR3 protein	CDR3 DNA
TRBD2	TRBV4-2	TRBJ2-1	.	CASSQLIFRLAGDEQFF	TGTGCCAGCAGCCAACTCATATTTCGACTAGCGGGAGATGAGCAGTTCTTC
.	TRBV29-1	TRBJ1-2	.	CSVVVSARYGYTF	TGCAGCGTTGTAGTCTCCGCCCGCTATGGCTACACCTTC
TRBD1	TRBV27	TRBJ2-7	.	CASSPVGGQGSYEQYF	TGTGCCAGCAGTCCTGTGGGGGGACAGGGTTCCTACGAGCAGTACTTC
.	TRBV25-1	TRBJ1-3	.	CASSDQPRGNTIYF	TGTGCCAGCAGTGATCAACCCAGGGGAAACACCATATATTTT
.	TRBV20-1	TRBJ2-5	.	CSARETGETQYF	TGCAGTGCTAGAGAGACGGGGGAGACCCAGTACTTC
.	TRBV11-1	TRBJ2-7	few	CASSQTGTYEQYF	TGTGCCAGCAGCCAGACGGGAACCTACGAGCAGTACTTC
.	TRBV4-1	TRBJ2-3	.	CASSQDTTWGGDTDTQYF	TGCGCCAGCAGCCAAGATACCACCTGGGGGGGCGACACAGATACGCAGTATTTT
.	TRBV19	TRBJ2-1	few	CASSITGGGEQFF	TGTGCCAGTAGTATAACGGGCGGTGGTGAGCAGTTCTTC
.	TRBV5-4	TRBJ2-7	.	CASSWGTEAPYEQYF	TGTGCCAGCAGCTGGGGGACGGAGGCTCCCTACGAGCAGTACTTC
TRBD1	TRBV30	TRBJ1-2	.	CAWSADREGYGYTF	TGTGCCTGGAGTGCAGACAGGGAGGGCTATGGCTACACCTTC
.	TRBV19	TRBJ1-1	.	CASSIDRTVTEAFF	TGTGCCAGTAGTATAGACCGGACAGTCACTGAAGCTTTCTTT
TRBD2	TRBV7-2	TRBJ2-3	.	CASSLPPTSGAMTDTQYF	TGTGCCAGCAGCTTACCTCCGACTAGCGGGGCCATGACAGATACGCAGTATTTT
.	TRBV7-9	TRBJ2-1	once	CASSFRGRERYNEQSF	TGTGCCAGCAGCTTCCGGGGGCGGGAGAGATACAATGAGCAGTCCTTC
TRBD1	TRBV6-6	TRBJ2-7	.	CASSIPGQGSYEQYF	TGTGCCAGCAGTATTCCGGGACAGGGCTCCTACGAGCAGTACTTC
TRBD2	TRBV14	TRBJ2-7	.	CASSQRWEGQYEQYF	TGTGCCAGCAGCCAGAGGTGGGAGGGCCAGTACGAGCAGTACTTC
.	TRBV28	TRBJ2-7	few	CASSWQGYEQYF	TGTGCCAGCAGCTGGCAGGGATACGAGCAGTACTTC
TRBD2	TRBV5-1	TRBJ2-7	.	CASSLIEAGGPGEQYF	TGCGCCAGCAGCTTGATCGAAGCGGGAGGGCCTGGGGAGCAGTACTTC
TRBD1	TRBV4-1	TRBJ2-5	.	CASSVSTGLGETQYF	TGCGCCAGCAGCGTGTCGACAGGGTTAGGAGAGACCCAGTACTTC
.	TRBV24-1	TRBJ2-2	.	CATSGAQGGDTGELFF	TGTGCCACCAGTGGAGCGCAGGGAGGTGACACCGGGGAGCTGTTTTTT
.	TRBV27	TRBJ1-5	.	CASSADGRFQHF	TGTGCCAGCAGTGCTGACGGCAGGTTCCAGCATTTT
.	TRBV2	TRBJ1-1	.	CAGSELDEAFF	TGTGCCGGCAGTGAGTTGGACGAAGCTTTCTTT
.	TRBV24-1	TRBJ2-5	.	CATSDAGDGETQYF	TGTGCCACCAGTGATGCAGGGGATGGGGAGACCCAGTACTTC
.	TRBV15	TRBJ2-5	.	CATSSLASDGETQYF	TGTGCCACCAGCAGTCTCGCCTCCGACGGGGAGACCCAGTACTTC
TRBD1	TRBV19	TRBJ2-2	.	CASIIGFGTGTGAGELFF	TGTGCCAGTATCATTGGCTTCGGGACAGGGACCGGGGCCGGGGAGCTGTTTTTT
.	TRBV4-1	TRBJ2-7	.	CASSQVEGTHGEQYF	TGCGCCAGCAGCCAAGTGGAAGGGACCCACGGCGAGCAGTACTTC